These T cell receptor beta chains were read from a single sample in a study of T cells in Graves' hyperthyroidism and ophthalmopathy. One entry per CDR3 protein results from TCRdb running MiXCR on the multiplex PCR reads. Here the sample spans approximately 720,000 distinct CDR3 sequences, roughly 20% being singletons. The sequenced sample was blood. These receptors came from a woman between 45 and 65 years old with Graves' hyperthyroidism that later progressed to Graves' ophthalmopathy. The CDR3 runs from the conserved cysteine through the conserved F or W. Fields, in order: D gene, V gene, clone size, J gene, CDR3 DNA, CDR3 protein. D genes are given only for firm matches. Clone size, where shown, is once, few, many, or a class for clones that have expanded.

D gene: TRBD1
V gene: TRBV5-5
clone size: few
J gene: TRBJ1-5
CDR3 DNA: TGTGCCAGCAGCCAACGGGACAGGGACGGTCAGCCCCAGCATTTT
CDR3 protein: CASSQRDRDGQPQHF

D gene: .
V gene: TRBV7-6
clone size: many
J gene: TRBJ1-1
CDR3 DNA: TGTGCCAGCAGCTTAGCGCTGGGGGGGCGCACTGAAGCTTTCTTT
CDR3 protein: CASSLALGGRTEAFF

D gene: .
V gene: TRBV7-2
clone size: .
J gene: TRBJ1-5
CDR3 DNA: TGTGCCAGCAGCTTCTCGCGACAGCCCCAGCATTTT
CDR3 protein: CASSFSRQPQHF

D gene: .
V gene: TRBV9
clone size: .
J gene: TRBJ2-7
CDR3 DNA: TGTGCCAGCAGCGTAGGAGGAACTAGCTCTTTCGAGCAGTACTTC
CDR3 protein: CASSVGGTSSFEQYF

D gene: .
V gene: TRBV27
clone size: .
J gene: TRBJ1-5
CDR3 DNA: TGTGCCAGCAGTTTAGGCCATACCTATCAGTCCCAGCATTTT
CDR3 protein: CASSLGHTYQSQHF

D gene: .
V gene: TRBV19
clone size: .
J gene: TRBJ1-1
CDR3 DNA: TGTGCCAGTACTCTGTGGGGAATGAACACTGAAGCTTTCTTT
CDR3 protein: CASTLWGMNTEAFF

D gene: .
V gene: TRBV5-1
clone size: .
J gene: TRBJ1-3
CDR3 DNA: TGCGCCAGCAGCTTGGACGCCGACTCTGGAAACACCATATATTTT
CDR3 protein: CASSLDADSGNTIYF

D gene: .
V gene: TRBV11-2
clone size: .
J gene: TRBJ1-2
CDR3 DNA: TGTGCCAGCACCACAGGGCACCCCTTTCTGGGCTACACCTTC
CDR3 protein: CASTTGHPFLGYTF

D gene: .
V gene: TRBV18
clone size: .
J gene: TRBJ1-2
CDR3 DNA: TGTGCCAGCTCACCACCACAGCCCCCGGTGGGTGGCTACACCTTC
CDR3 protein: CASSPPQPPVGGYTF

D gene: TRBD2
V gene: TRBV3-1
clone size: .
J gene: TRBJ2-1
CDR3 DNA: TGTGCCAGCAGCCTCAACCCAACCGGGGGGGGGCGAGACAATGAGCAGTTCTTC
CDR3 protein: CASSLNPTGGGRDNEQFF

D gene: .
V gene: TRBV20-1
clone size: few
J gene: TRBJ1-3
CDR3 DNA: TGCAGTGCTCCTACCGTAATTGGAAACACCATATATTTT
CDR3 protein: CSAPTVIGNTIYF

D gene: .
V gene: TRBV6-1
clone size: few
J gene: TRBJ1-2
CDR3 DNA: TGTGCCAGCAGTGACCCCCTGGGTGGCTACACCTTC
CDR3 protein: CASSDPLGGYTF

D gene: .
V gene: TRBV2
clone size: .
J gene: TRBJ1-1
CDR3 DNA: TGTGCCAGCAATTCAGGGTGGTTTGAAGCTTTCTTT
CDR3 protein: CASNSGWFEAFF

D gene: .
V gene: TRBV5-8
clone size: .
J gene: TRBJ2-6
CDR3 DNA: TGTGCCAGCAGCTATGTGGACGGCTCTGGGGCCAACGTCCTGACTTTC
CDR3 protein: CASSYVDGSGANVLTF

D gene: TRBD1
V gene: TRBV12-3/TRBV12-4
clone size: .
J gene: TRBJ1-4
CDR3 DNA: TGTGCCAGCAGTTCGACCGGACAGGTAACAGAAAAACTGTTTTTT
CDR3 protein: CASSSTGQVTEKLFF

D gene: TRBD2
V gene: TRBV3-1
clone size: many
J gene: TRBJ2-1
CDR3 DNA: TGTGCCAGCAGCCTCATCAGCGGGGGAAGTGAGCAGTTCTTC
CDR3 protein: CASSLISGGSEQFF

D gene: .
V gene: TRBV7-9
clone size: .
J gene: TRBJ1-2
CDR3 DNA: TGTGCCAGCAGCTCCGACTTAACAGGAATCGGCTACACCTTC
CDR3 protein: CASSSDLTGIGYTF

D gene: .
V gene: TRBV20-1
clone size: many
J gene: TRBJ1-1
CDR3 DNA: TGCAGTGCTAGTGGGCAATGGAACACTGAAGCTTTCTTT
CDR3 protein: CSASGQWNTEAFF

D gene: .
V gene: TRBV20-1
clone size: .
J gene: TRBJ1-4
CDR3 DNA: TGCAGTGCTAGAGATATCCAGGGGTCTGAAAAACTGTTTTTT
CDR3 protein: CSARDIQGSEKLFF

D gene: .
V gene: TRBV5-6
clone size: few
J gene: TRBJ2-2
CDR3 DNA: TGTGCCAGCCGCCTCTCTGCCTTCCCAGGGGCGAACACCGGGGAGCTGTTTTTT
CDR3 protein: CASRLSAFPGANTGELFF

D gene: .
V gene: TRBV12-5
clone size: .
J gene: TRBJ1-3
CDR3 DNA: TGTGCTAGTGGTTTGGCTCCGCCGGTAGTTTCTGGAAACACCATATATTTT
CDR3 protein: CASGLAPPVVSGNTIYF

D gene: TRBD2
V gene: TRBV12-3/TRBV12-4
clone size: .
J gene: TRBJ2-1
CDR3 DNA: TGTGCCAGCAGTTACACAGCGGGGGGCCACAATGAGCAGTTCTTC
CDR3 protein: CASSYTAGGHNEQFF

D gene: .
V gene: TRBV29-1
clone size: few
J gene: TRBJ2-1
CDR3 DNA: TGCAGCGTGCAGGGGCTCAGCTACAATGAGCAGTTCTTC
CDR3 protein: CSVQGLSYNEQFF

D gene: .
V gene: TRBV20-1
clone size: many
J gene: TRBJ2-1
CDR3 DNA: TGCAGTGCGGCACCCGCAGCGGGCGGTTACAATGAGCAGTTCTTC
CDR3 protein: CSAAPAAGGYNEQFF

D gene: TRBD1
V gene: TRBV20-1
clone size: .
J gene: TRBJ1-2
CDR3 DNA: TGCAGTGCTAGAGAAAGACAGGGGGGCTATGGCTACACCTTC
CDR3 protein: CSARERQGGYGYTF

D gene: TRBD2
V gene: TRBV20-1
clone size: many
J gene: TRBJ2-5
CDR3 DNA: TGCAGTGCTATAGCGGGGTCGACGGAGACCCAGTACTTC
CDR3 protein: CSAIAGSTETQYF

D gene: .
V gene: TRBV20-1
clone size: many
J gene: TRBJ2-5
CDR3 DNA: TGCAGTGCGGGAAAGACAGCGCCGCGGGAGACCCAGTACTTC
CDR3 protein: CSAGKTAPRETQYF

D gene: TRBD1
V gene: TRBV7-7
clone size: many
J gene: TRBJ2-3
CDR3 DNA: TGTGCTAGCAGCTTAAAGGGGTACGGGACAGCAGGAGATACGCAGTATTTT
CDR3 protein: CASSLKGYGTAGDTQYF

D gene: .
V gene: TRBV12-3/TRBV12-4
clone size: .
J gene: TRBJ1-2
CDR3 DNA: TGTGCCAGCACCACACCCTTGGGGCAGGGGCGGGGAAACTATGGCTACACCTTC
CDR3 protein: CASTTPLGQGRGNYGYTF

D gene: TRBD1
V gene: TRBV4-1
clone size: .
J gene: TRBJ1-2
CDR3 DNA: TGCGCCAGCAGCCAAGAAATTCAGACAGGGCCCTATGGCTACACCTTC
CDR3 protein: CASSQEIQTGPYGYTF

D gene: .
V gene: TRBV18
clone size: few
J gene: TRBJ1-5
CDR3 DNA: TGTGCCAGCTCACCAGGGGGTTCAGGGAACAATCAGCCCCAGCATTTT
CDR3 protein: CASSPGGSGNNQPQHF